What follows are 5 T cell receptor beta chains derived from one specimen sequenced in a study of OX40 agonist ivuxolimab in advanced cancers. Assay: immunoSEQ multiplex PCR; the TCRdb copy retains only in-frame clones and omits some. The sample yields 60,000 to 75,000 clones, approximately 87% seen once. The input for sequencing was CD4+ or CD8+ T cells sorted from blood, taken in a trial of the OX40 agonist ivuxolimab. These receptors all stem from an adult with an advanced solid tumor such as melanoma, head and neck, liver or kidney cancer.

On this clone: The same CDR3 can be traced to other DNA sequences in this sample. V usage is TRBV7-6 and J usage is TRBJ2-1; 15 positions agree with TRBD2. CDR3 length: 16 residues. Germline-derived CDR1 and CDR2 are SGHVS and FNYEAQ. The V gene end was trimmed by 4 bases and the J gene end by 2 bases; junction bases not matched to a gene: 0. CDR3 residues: CASSWTSGGAYNEQFF. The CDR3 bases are TGTGCCAGCAGCTGGACTAGCGGGGGGGCCTACAATGAGCAGTTCTTC.

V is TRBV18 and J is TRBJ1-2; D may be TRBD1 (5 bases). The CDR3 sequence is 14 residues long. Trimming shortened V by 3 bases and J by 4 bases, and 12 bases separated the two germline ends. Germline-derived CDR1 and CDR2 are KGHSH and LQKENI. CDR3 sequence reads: CASSPLQGGYGYTF. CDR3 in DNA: TGTGCCAGCTCACCGCTTCAGGGTGGCTATGGCTACACCTTC.

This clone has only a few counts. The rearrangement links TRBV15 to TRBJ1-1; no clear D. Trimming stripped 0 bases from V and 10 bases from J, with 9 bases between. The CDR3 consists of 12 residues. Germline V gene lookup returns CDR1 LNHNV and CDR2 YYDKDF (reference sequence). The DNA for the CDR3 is TGTGCCACCAGCAGAGATTTCTCCCTAGCTTTCTTT. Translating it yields CATSRDFSLAFF.

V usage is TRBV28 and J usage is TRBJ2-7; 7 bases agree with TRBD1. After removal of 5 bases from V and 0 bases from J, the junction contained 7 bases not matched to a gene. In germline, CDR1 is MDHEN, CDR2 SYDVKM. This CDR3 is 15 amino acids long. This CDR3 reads CASSQTGTASYEQYF. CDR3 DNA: TGTGCCAGCAGTCAGACCGGGACAGCCTCCTACGAGCAGTACTTC.

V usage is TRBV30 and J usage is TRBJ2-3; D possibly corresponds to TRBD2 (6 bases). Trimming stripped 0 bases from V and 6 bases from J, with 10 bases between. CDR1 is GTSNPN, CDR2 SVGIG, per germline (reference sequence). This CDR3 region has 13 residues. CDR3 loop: CAWSVAAGDTQYF. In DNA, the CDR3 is TGTGCCTGGAGTGTCGCTGCGGGGGATACGCAGTATTTT.